The 10 T cell receptor beta chains listed next were all sequenced from one sample in a study of blood T cell repertoires in COVID-19. Sequenced by immunoSEQ multiplex PCR; TCRdb stores in-frame clones only, minus some. The sample carries about 50,000 clones, roughly 85% recorded once. What was sequenced was peripheral blood. The receptors come from a man in his sixties with acute or convalescent COVID-19.

This clone has only one observation. The J gene is TRBJ2-2, the V gene TRBV4-1; 8 nucleotides agree with TRBD2. CDR3 length: 17 amino acids. With V trimmed by 1 base and J by 4 bases, 8 bases remained unmatched. Germline assignment: CDR1 MGHRA and CDR2 YSYEKL. The CDR3 bases are TGCGCCAGCAGCCAAGTAAGATCCGGGAGGGGCACCGGGGAGCTGTTTTTT. This sequence encodes CASSQVRSGRGTGELFF.

In its sample, this clone was seen once. The rearrangement links TRBV27 to TRBJ1-5; TRBD1 agrees at 8 bases. Germline-derived CDR1 and CDR2 are MNHEY and SMNVEV (reference sequence). CDR3 length: 16 residues. Losses at the gene ends were 1 base for V and 5 bases for J; bases not matched to a gene: 7. In DNA, the CDR3 is TGTGCCAGCAGTTTATGGTCGACAGGGGCGCATCAGCCCCAGCATTTT. Its translation is CASSLWSTGAHQPQHF.

CDR3 residues: CATSGGTGGAYSNQPQHF. The CDR3 DNA reads TGTGCCACCAGTGGTGGGACAGGGGGGGCTTATAGCAATCAGCCCCAGCATTTT. The chain has TRBV24-1 and TRBJ1-5, with 11 bases fitting TRBD1. The CDR3 runs 18 residues. V shed 5 bases and J 0 bases; nucleotides not matched to a gene: 8. The germline gives CDR1 KGHDR, CDR2 SFDVKD.

The J gene is TRBJ2-7, the V gene TRBV10-1, with 8 positions matching TRBD2. J was trimmed by 5 bases and V by 2 bases; bases with no gene match: 11. This CDR3 has 16 amino acids. Germline V CDR1 and CDR2: WNHNN, SYGVQD (reference sequence). CDR3 in amino acids: CASSEGTSGVLHEQYF. DNA of the CDR3: TGCGCCAGCAGTGAGGGGACTAGTGGTGTGCTCCACGAGCAGTACTTC.

The chain combines TRBV4-1 with TRBJ1-4; no clear D gene. This CDR3 is 17 amino acids long. From germline, CDR1 is MGHRA and CDR2 YSYEKL. Trimming removed 8 bases from V and 8 bases from J, with 27 bases in between. The CDR3: CASHPTLVKDGREKLFF. The DNA of the CDR3 is TGCGCCAGCCACCCGACTTTGGTTAAAGACGGTAGAGAAAAACTGTTTTTT.

This clone was seen a few times. V gene TRBV6-1 combines with J gene TRBJ2-2; D is perhaps TRBD1 (6 bases). Trimming left V 1 base short and J 5 bases short, with 11 bases between. The CDR3 runs 15 residues. Looked up from germline, CDR1 is MNHNS and CDR2 is SASEGT. CDR3 residues: CASSEVSRGTGELFF. The CDR3 DNA follows: TGTGCCAGCAGTGAAGTGTCCAGGGGAACCGGGGAGCTGTTTTTT.

This rearrangement joins TRBV19 to TRBJ2-7; 10 bases agree with TRBD2. Germline V gives CDR1 LNHDA, CDR2 SQIVND (reference sequence). V lost 4 bases, J lost 4 bases, and 7 bases stayed unmatched. The CDR3 is 15 residues long. CDR3 loop: CASSTSSGSWYEQYF. CDR3 bases: TGTGCCAGTAGTACGTCTAGCGGGAGTTGGTACGAGCAGTACTTC.

The J gene is TRBJ1-2, the V gene TRBV28; D is perhaps TRBD1 (5 bases). The length of the CDR3 is 13 residues. Germline V gene lookup returns CDR1 MDHEN and CDR2 SYDVKM. V lost 5 bases and J lost 3, with 10 bases in between. This CDR3 is CASSPGLYYGYTF. CDR3 coding DNA: TGTGCCAGCAGTCCGGGACTGTACTATGGCTACACCTTC.

The chain uses TRBV19 and TRBJ2-1; TRBD2 matches 7 bases. The CDR3 is 15 residues long. CDR1 and CDR2 from the germline V gene are LNHDA and SQIVND (reference sequence). Trimming took 6 bases from V and 0 from J; bases not matched to a gene: 5. CDR3 in DNA: TGTGCCAGTAGCCGGGGGGACTACTCCTACAATGAGCAGTTCTTC. It yields the protein CASSRGDYSYNEQFF.

The CDR3 DNA reads as TGTGCCACCAGTGATACCGGGACTAGCGGGAGGGGACAGTTCTTC. This gives the protein CATSDTGTSGRGQFF. This chain links TRBV24-1 with TRBJ2-1; TRBD2 agrees at 16 bases. Trimming cost V 3 bases and J 13 bases; bases outside gene matches: 5. This CDR3 has 15 residues. Germline assignment: CDR1 KGHDR and CDR2 SFDVKD.